Presented here are 10 T cell receptor beta chains from one specimen sequenced in a study of patients and donors after allogeneic stem cell transplantation (dated by TCRdb to about 2020). Preparation of the library involved RT-PCR. Sequenced using a NextSeq 550. The public reads were quality trimmed at Q25 with fastp and then assembled into clones with MiXCR by TCRdb, keeping productive beta chains. Rows merge per CDR3 protein into single entries with the most common DNA and genes. A total of roughly 940,000 distinct CDR3 sequences appear in this sample, roughly 18% of them only once. 5% to 6.5% of the sample is in the top ten clones. The sample comprised blood, either unsorted or a sorted T cell fraction (not recorded which). These receptors originate from a human donor who was either an allogeneic HSCT recipient or a stem cell or donor lymphocyte infusion donor (not recorded which). It is not recorded whose cells these are; they may come from a transplant donor.

There are a few counts of this clonotype. This chain links TRBV30 with TRBJ1-2, with 9 bases identical to TRBD1. This CDR3 has 13 residues. Germline V CDR1 and CDR2: GTSNPN, SVGIG (reference sequence). The V and J ends lost 7 bases and 6 bases, in that order; junction bases with no gene match: 9. The CDR3 DNA is TGTGCCTTAAACGGACAGGGGCTAAATGGCTACACCTTC. Protein product: CALNGQGLNGYTF.

In its sample, this clonotype was seen a few times. This sequence joins TRBV29-1 and TRBJ2-5; D uncertain. Germline V gives CDR1 SQVTM, CDR2 ANQGSEA. The CDR3 sequence is 12 residues long. V was cut by 7 bases and J by 3 bases, with 12 bases left in between. In DNA, the CDR3 is TGCAGCGCCCTACGGGCGAAAGAGACCCAGTACTTC. Encoded protein: CSALRAKETQYF.

The rearrangement joins TRBV7-2 to TRBJ1-2; D is perhaps TRBD1 (5 bases). V lost 5 bases and J 0 bases, leaving 13 bases between the germline ends. Germline V gene lookup returns CDR1 SGHTA and CDR2 FQGNSA. The length of the CDR3 is 15 residues. CDR3 DNA sequence: TGTGCCAGCAGCATAGACAGAAGTCCTAACTATGGCTACACCTTC. It translates to CASSIDRSPNYGYTF.

This clonotype was observed a handful of times. The chain recombines TRBV7-3 with TRBJ2-7; D uncertain. Looked up from germline, CDR1 is SGHTA and CDR2 is FQGTGA. V shed 6 bases and J shed 3 bases, with 21 bases lying between them. This CDR3 is built from 16 residues. CDR3 sequence reads: CASSKGPGTLLYEQYF. CDR3 in DNA: TGTGCCAGCAGTAAAGGTCCGGGCACACTACTCTACGAGCAGTACTTC.

J is TRBJ2-7 and V is TRBV10-3; D might be TRBD1 (6 bases). The CDR3 is 14 residues long. Germline lookup yields CDR1 ENHRY and CDR2 SYGVKD. The V gene lost 2 bases and the J gene lost 8 bases, with 16 bases spanning the gap. The CDR3 sequence: CAISEPLPTGQQYF. Here the CDR3 DNA reads TGTGCCATCAGTGAGCCGCTACCAACAGGGCAGCAGTACTTC.

Many counts were recorded for this clonotype. The rearrangement uses TRBV12-3 or TRBV12-4 and TRBJ2-7; the match to TRBD2 covers 11 bases. CDR3 length equals 17 residues. With V trimmed by 5 bases and J by 2 bases, 11 bases remained unmatched. The CDR3 protein is CASSPMGTTSGAYEQYF. In nucleotides, the CDR3 is TGTGCCAGCAGTCCCATGGGGACGACTAGCGGGGCCTACGAGCAGTACTTC.

This chain links TRBV20-1 with TRBJ1-1; TRBD1 agrees at 10 bases. After removal of 6 bases from V and 4 bases from J, the junction contained 5 bases not matched to a gene. Germline V gene sequence: CDR1 DFQATT, CDR2 SNEGSKA (reference sequence). The CDR3 covers 13 residues. Written as DNA, the CDR3 is TGCAGTGCCAGGGACAGGGGAGGCACTGAAGCTTTCTTT. Encoded protein: CSARDRGGTEAFF.

The chain carries TRBV25-1 and TRBJ1-3; no clear D. The CDR3 totals 11 residues. Germline lookup yields CDR1 MGHDK and CDR2 SYGVNS. Between the trimmed V and J ends, which lost 0 bases and 13 bases, there was a span of 7 bases. CDR3 bases: TGTGCCAGCAGTGAATATTGGGATATATATTTT. Its translation: CASSEYWDIYF.

Only a few counts were recorded for this clonotype. This chain uses TRBV11-2 with TRBJ2-1; the D call may be TRBD1 or TRBD2 (5 bases each). V was trimmed by 4 bases and J by 8 bases, leaving 27 bases between them. The V gene's germline CDR1 is SGHAT and CDR2 FQNNGV. CDR3 length equals 18 residues. This CDR3 reads CASSSEIRAASWGHEQFF. DNA for the CDR3: TGTGCCAGCAGCTCAGAAATAAGAGCGGCCTCATGGGGACATGAGCAGTTCTTC.

This sequence joins TRBV4-2 and TRBJ1-2; D unclear. V was trimmed by 0 bases and J by 12 bases, leaving 17 bases between them. Per germline, CDR1 LGHNA and CDR2 YNFKEQ. This CDR3 region has 14 residues. In nucleotides, the CDR3 is TGTGCCAGCAGCCAAGACTCCAGCGTCAGAGGACACACCTTC. This encodes CASSQDSSVRGHTF.